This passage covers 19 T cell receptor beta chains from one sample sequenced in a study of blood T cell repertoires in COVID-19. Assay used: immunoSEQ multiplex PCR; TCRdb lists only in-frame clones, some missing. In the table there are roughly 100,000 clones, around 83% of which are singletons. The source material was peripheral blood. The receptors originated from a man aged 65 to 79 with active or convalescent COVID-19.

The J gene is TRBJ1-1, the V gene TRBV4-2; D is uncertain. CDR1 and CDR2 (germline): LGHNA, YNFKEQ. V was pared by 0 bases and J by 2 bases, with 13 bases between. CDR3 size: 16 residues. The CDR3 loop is CASSQESDLINTEAFF. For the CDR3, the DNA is TGTGCCAGCAGCCAAGAAAGCGACCTTATTAACACTGAAGCTTTCTTT.

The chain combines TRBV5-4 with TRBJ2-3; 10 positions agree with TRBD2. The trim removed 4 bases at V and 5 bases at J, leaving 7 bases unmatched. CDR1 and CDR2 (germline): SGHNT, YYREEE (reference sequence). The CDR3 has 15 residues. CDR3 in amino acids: CASSRTSGSEDTQYF. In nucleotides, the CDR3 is TGTGCCAGCAGCAGGACTAGCGGTTCTGAAGATACGCAGTATTTT. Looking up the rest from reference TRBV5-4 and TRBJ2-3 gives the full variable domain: ETGVTQSPTHLIKTRGQQVTLRCSSQSGHNTVSWYQQALGQGPQFIFQYYREEENGRGNFPPRFSGLQFPNYSSELNVNALELDDSALYLCASSRTSGSEDTQYFGPGTRLTVL.

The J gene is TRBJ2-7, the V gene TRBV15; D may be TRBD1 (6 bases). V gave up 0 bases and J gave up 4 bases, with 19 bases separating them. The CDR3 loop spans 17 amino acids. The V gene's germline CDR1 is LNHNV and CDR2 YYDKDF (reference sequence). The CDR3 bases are TGTGCCACCAGCAGAGATTTTGTCCGGGCAGGGGAATACGAGCAGTACTTC. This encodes CATSRDFVRAGEYEQYF.

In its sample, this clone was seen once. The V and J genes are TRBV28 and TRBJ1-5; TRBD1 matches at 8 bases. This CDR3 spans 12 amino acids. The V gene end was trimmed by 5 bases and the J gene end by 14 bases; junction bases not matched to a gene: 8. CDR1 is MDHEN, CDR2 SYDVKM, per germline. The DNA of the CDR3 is TGTGCCAGCAGTATGGGGACAGGTCTTAAGCATTTT. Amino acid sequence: CASSMGTGLKHF.

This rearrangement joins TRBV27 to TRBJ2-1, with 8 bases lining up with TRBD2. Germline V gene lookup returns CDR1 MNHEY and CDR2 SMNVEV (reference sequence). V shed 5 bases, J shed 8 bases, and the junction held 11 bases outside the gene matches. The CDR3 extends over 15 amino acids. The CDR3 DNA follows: TGTGCCAGCAGTAAAGAGCCGGGGGGGATACATGAGCAGTTCTTC. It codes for CASSKEPGGIHEQFF.

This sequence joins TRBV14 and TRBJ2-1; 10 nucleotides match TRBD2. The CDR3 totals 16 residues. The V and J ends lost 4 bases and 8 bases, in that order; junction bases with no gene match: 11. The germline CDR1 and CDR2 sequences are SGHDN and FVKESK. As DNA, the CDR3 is TGTGCCAGCAGCCTCCCGGGTAGCGGGGGGAGTTATGAGCAGTTCTTC. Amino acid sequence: CASSLPGSGGSYEQFF.

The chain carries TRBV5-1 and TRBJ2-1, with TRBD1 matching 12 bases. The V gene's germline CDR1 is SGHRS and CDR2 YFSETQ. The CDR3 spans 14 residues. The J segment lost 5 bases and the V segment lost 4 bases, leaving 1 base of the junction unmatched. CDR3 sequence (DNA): TGCGCCAGCAGCGGGACAGGGGGCGACAATGAGCAGTTCTTC. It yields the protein CASSGTGGDNEQFF.

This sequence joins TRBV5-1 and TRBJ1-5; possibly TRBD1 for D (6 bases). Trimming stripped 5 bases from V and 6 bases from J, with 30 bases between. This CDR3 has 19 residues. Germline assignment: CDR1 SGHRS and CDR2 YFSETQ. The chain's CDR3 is CASRGGAQGPPQMVQPQHF. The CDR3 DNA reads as TGCGCCAGCAGAGGGGGGGCACAGGGACCCCCACAAATGGTTCAGCCCCAGCATTTT.

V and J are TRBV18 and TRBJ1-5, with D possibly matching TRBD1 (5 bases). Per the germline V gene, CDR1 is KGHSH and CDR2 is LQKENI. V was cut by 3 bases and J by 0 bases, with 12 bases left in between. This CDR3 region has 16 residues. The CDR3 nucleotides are TGTGCCAGCTCACCCGCGGGACGGGATAGCAATCAGCCCCAGCATTTT. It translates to CASSPAGRDSNQPQHF.

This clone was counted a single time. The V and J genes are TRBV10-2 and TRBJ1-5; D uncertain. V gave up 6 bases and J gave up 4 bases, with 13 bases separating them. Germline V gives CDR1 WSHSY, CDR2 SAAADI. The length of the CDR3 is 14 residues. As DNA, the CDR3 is TGCGCCAGCAGCTCGACGGACTTTAATCAGCCCCAGCATTTT. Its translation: CASSSTDFNQPQHF.

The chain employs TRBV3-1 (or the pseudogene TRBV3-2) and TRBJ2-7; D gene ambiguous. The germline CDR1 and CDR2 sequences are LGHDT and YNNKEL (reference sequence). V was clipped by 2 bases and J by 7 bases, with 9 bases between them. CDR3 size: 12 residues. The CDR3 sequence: CASSQTPTEQYF. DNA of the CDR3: TGTGCCAGCAGCCAAACACCGACTGAGCAGTACTTC.

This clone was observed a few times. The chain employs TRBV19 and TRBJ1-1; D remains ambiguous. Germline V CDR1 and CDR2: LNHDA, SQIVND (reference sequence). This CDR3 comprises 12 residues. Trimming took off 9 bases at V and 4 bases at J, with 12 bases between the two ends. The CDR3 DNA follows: TGTGCCAGCGGCACGCGGGGCACTGAAGCTTTCTTT. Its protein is CASGTRGTEAFF.

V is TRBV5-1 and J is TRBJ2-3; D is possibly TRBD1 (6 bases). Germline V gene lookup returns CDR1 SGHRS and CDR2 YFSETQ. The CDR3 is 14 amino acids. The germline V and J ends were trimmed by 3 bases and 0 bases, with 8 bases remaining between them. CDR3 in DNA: TGCGCCAGCAGCTACAGGGACAGCACAGATACGCAGTATTTT. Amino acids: CASSYRDSTDTQYF.

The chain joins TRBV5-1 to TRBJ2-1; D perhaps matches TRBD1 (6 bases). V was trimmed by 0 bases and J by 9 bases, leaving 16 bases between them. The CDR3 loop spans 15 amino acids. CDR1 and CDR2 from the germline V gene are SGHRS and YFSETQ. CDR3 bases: TGCGCCAGCAGCTTGGGACAGGCCAACGTTGGTGAGCAGTTCTTC. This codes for CASSLGQANVGEQFF.

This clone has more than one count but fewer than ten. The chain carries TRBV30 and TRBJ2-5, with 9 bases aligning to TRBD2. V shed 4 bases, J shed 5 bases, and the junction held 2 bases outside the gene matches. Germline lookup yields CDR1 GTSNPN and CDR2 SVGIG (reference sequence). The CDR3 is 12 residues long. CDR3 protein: CAWTSGAETQYF. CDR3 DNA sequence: TGTGCCTGGACTAGCGGGGCGGAGACCCAGTACTTC.

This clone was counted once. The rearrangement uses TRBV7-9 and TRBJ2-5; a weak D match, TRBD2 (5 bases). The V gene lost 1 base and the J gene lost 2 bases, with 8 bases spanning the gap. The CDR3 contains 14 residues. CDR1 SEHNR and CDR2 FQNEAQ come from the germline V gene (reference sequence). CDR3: CASSLGTAQETQYF. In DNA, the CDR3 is TGTGCCAGCAGCTTAGGGACTGCTCAAGAGACCCAGTACTTC.

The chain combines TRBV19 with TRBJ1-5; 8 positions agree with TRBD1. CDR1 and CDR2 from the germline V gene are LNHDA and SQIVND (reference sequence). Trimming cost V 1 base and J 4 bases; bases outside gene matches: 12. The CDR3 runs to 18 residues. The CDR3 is CASSIGADSRGPNQPQHF. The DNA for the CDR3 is TGTGCCAGTAGTATAGGAGCGGACTCCAGGGGGCCAAATCAGCCCCAGCATTTT.

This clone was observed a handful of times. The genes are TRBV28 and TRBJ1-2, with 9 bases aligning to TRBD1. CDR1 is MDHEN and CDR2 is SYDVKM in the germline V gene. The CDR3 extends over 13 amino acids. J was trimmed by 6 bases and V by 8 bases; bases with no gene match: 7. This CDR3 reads CASYPTGGNGYTF. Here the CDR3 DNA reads TGTGCCAGCTATCCCACAGGGGGCAATGGCTACACCTTC.

As DNA, the CDR3 is TGTGCCAGCTCACGAGGCGGGGGGCCCTCCTACGAGCAGTACTTC. This translates into CASSRGGGPSYEQYF. J is TRBJ2-7 and V is TRBV18; 8 positions agree with TRBD2. Trimming removed 4 bases from V and 0 bases from J; junction bases left unmatched: 5. Germline V gives CDR1 KGHSH, CDR2 LQKENI. This CDR3 spans 15 amino acids.